The source of this T cell receptor beta chain is a study of blood T cell repertoires in COVID-19. At the level of the study: The United States, Italy and Spain provided the acute and convalescent COVID-19 samples. PBMCs, B-cell-depleted T cells, or T cells were the source of the cDNA or gDNA that made up the material.

Per the original data handling: Reference gene primer amplification gave estimated nucleated cell counts. TCRdb's table, derived via immunoSEQ multiplex PCR, lists solely in-frame clones and lacks some. That table is the source of V, J and clone size, and D and trimming were worked out from the DNA. The table lists about 140,000 clones, about four fifths of them singletons. CDR3 size: 15 residues. Germline CDR1 and CDR2: LGHNA and YSLEER. The V and J ends lost 2 bases and 0 bases respectively, with 9 bases between them. Input material: peripheral blood. The receptor was derived from an elderly man with acute or convalescent COVID-19. The rearrangement uses TRBV4-3 and TRBJ2-3; possibly TRBD1 for D (5 bases). DNA for the CDR3: TGCGCCAGCAGCCAAAGGACAACTAGCACAGATACGCAGTATTTT. Its protein is CASSQRTTSTDTQYF.